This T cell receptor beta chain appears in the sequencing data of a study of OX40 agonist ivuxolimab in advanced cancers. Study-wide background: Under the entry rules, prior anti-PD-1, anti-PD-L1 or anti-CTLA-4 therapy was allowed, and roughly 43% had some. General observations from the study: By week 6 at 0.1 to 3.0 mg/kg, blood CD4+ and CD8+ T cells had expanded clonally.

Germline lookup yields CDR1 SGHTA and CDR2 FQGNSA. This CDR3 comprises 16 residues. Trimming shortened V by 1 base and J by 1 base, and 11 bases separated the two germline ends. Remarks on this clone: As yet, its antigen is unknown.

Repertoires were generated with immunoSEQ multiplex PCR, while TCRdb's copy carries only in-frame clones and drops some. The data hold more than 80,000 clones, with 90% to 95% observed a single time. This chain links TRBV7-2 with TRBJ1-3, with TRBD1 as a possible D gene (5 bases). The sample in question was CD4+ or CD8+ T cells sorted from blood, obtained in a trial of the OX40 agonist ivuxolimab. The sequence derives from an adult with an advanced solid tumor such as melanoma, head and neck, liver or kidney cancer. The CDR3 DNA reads TGTGCCAGCAGCTTAGTAAAGGGACGGTCTGGAAACACCATATATTTT. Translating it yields CASSLVKGRSGNTIYF.